The rows below give T cell receptor beta chains drawn from one sample of a study of naive and memory T cell subsets. TCRdb called the UMI-ligation and nested PCR reads again in MiXCR, with one record for every CDR3 protein. The data hold about 34,000 distinct CDR3 sequences, with roughly 18% observed a single time. Sequencing input: effector memory CD4+ T cells from blood. Every receptor here comes from a human donor in good health. CDR3s include the opening cysteine and the closing phenylalanine or tryptophan. The D gene is left open where the match is weak.

V,D,CDR3
TRBV29-1,TRBD1,CSVYRGFKNTEAFF
TRBV7-9,-,CASSLVSVASTDTQYF
TRBV5-1,TRBD1,CASSLSVRTGGTYEQYF
TRBV20-1,TRBD2,CSANPGLAGAYSYNEQFF
TRBV20-1,-,CSARDLWGQGRGSSNQPQHF
TRBV20-1,TRBD2,CSARSGRASSSTQYF
TRBV14,-,CASSQGLGGGSYNEQFF
TRBV5-4,-,CASSLPPGSGGYTF
TRBV10-2,-,CASSLTGTTDTQYF
TRBV7-8,TRBD1,CASSPRTGSYNEQFF
TRBV7-2,TRBD2,CASSIREDFYEQYF
TRBV20-1,-,CSARPRLSMVGYTF
TRBV6-5,-,CASSYLSGLDTEAFF
TRBV5-1,-,CASSLAEDGEKLFF
TRBV7-2,TRBD2,CASSLAGRLAGGGYEQYF
TRBV28,-,CASHPQLNTEAFF
TRBV7-9,TRBD2,CASSARTSGSSYEQYF
TRBV27,TRBD1,CASSLVSRGTGLSGANVLTF
TRBV7-2,-,CASSPGRLQETQYF
TRBV5-1,TRBD2,CASSFPAGGQETQYF
TRBV9,TRBD2,CASSVGPTSGPYEQYF
TRBV7-8,-,CASSSMGRGLGETQYF
TRBV15,-,CATRRPGSDTQYF
TRBV11-2,TRBD2,CASSQGLAEAKNIQYF
TRBV6-6,-,CASSPPPDGYYGYTF
TRBV7-8,-,CASSLMGGLYTDTQYF
TRBV5-1,TRBD1,CASSSGTASRTQYF
TRBV30,-,CAWSRGRNQPQHF
TRBV20-1,-,CSASPTDAAFTDTQYF
TRBV6-6,TRBD1,CASSFGTGGEETQYF
TRBV20-1,TRBD1,CSARSGQGPALEQYF
TRBV2,TRBD2,CATQRERGTNTGELFF
TRBV28,-,CASRRGGGNTEAFF
TRBV11-2,-,CASSLSLALGEQYF
TRBV2,TRBD2,CASLPGLAPYEQYF
TRBV4-1,-,CASSQEWGRSYEQYF
TRBV28,-,CASKALVGANVLTF
TRBV18,-,CASSPLSRGQETQYF
TRBV3-1,-,CASSPTGTYQETQYF
TRBV18,TRBD1,CASSVSQGGSYEQYF
TRBV3-1,-,CASSQAGTHSGNTIYF
TRBV5-8,TRBD1,CASSRGQGATNEKLFF